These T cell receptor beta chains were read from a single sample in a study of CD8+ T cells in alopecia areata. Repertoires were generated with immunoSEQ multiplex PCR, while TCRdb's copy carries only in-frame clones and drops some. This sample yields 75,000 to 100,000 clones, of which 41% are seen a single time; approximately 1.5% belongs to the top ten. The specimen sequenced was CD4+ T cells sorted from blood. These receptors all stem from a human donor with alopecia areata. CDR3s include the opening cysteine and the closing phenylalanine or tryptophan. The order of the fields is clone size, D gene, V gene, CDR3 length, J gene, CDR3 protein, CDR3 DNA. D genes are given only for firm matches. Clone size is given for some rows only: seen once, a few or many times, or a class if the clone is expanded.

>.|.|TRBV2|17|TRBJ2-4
CASSPSWAFLAKNIQYF
TGTGCCAGCAGTCCTTCCTGGGCCTTCTTAGCCAAAAACATTCAGTACTTC
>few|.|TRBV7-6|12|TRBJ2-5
CASSLDQGTQYF
TGTGCCAGCAGCTTGGATCAAGGGACCCAGTACTTC
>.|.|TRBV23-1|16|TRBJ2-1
CASSQWGSRSYNEQFF
TGCGCCAGCAGTCAATGGGGCAGCCGCTCCTACAATGAGCAGTTCTTC
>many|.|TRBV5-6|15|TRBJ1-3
CASSLGPGTRDTIYF
TGTGCCAGCAGCTTGGGGCCGGGGACGAGAGACACCATATATTTT
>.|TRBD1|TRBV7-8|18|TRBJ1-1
CASSLPLTDRGAIIEAFF
TGTGCCAGCAGCTTACCTCTCACTGACAGGGGGGCTATCATTGAAGCTTTCTTT
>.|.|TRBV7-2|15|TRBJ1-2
CASSLGGNGPYGYTF
TGTGCCAGCAGCTTAGGAGGGAACGGGCCTTATGGCTACACCTTC
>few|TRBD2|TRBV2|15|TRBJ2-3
CASTIAGGPRNTQYF
TGTGCCAGCACCATAGCGGGGGGGCCAAGGAATACGCAGTATTTT
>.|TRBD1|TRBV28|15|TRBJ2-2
CASSVTGLVTGELFF
TGTGCCAGCAGTGTGACAGGGTTGGTCACCGGGGAGCTGTTTTTT
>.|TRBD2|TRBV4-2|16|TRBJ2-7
CASRRESSGVFSEQYF
TGTGCCAGCAGGCGTGAATCTAGCGGGGTATTTAGCGAGCAGTACTTC
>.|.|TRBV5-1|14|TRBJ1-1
CASSLGVLNTEAFF
TGCGCCAGCAGCTTGGGGGTCCTGAACACTGAAGCTTTCTTT
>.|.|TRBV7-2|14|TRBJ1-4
CASSLDRFNEKLFF
TGTGCCAGCAGCCTAGACCGATTTAATGAAAAACTGTTTTTT
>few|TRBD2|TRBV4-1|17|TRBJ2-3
CASSQGGLAGNTDTQYF
TGCGCCAGCAGCCAGGGGGGACTAGCGGGGAACACAGATACGCAGTATTTT
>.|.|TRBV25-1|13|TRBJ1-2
CASSERSNYGYTF
TGTGCCAGCAGTGAACGCTCTAACTATGGCTACACCTTC
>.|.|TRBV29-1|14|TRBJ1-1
CSVVTGLMNTEAFF
TGCAGCGTAGTGACGGGGCTAATGAACACTGAAGCTTTCTTT
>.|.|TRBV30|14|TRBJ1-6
CAWSVPPGLSPLHF
TGTGCCTGGAGTGTACCCCCCGGACTTTCACCCCTCCACTTT
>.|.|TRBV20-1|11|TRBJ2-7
CSARDDHEQYF
TGCAGTGCTCGGGACGACCACGAGCAGTACTTC
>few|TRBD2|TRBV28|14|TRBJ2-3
CASSLAGEADTQYF
TGTGCCAGCAGTTTAGCGGGAGAAGCAGATACGCAGTATTTT
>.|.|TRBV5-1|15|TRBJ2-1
CASSLEPTEYNEQFF
TGCGCCAGCAGCTTGGAACCGACGGAATACAATGAGCAGTTCTTC
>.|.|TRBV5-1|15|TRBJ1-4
CASSPGEYANEKLFF
TGCGCCAGCAGCCCTGGGGAATACGCTAATGAAAAACTGTTTTTT
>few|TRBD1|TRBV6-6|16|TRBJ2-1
CASSPRPGQGHNEQFF
TGTGCCAGCAGCCCTCGACCGGGACAGGGGCACAATGAGCAGTTCTTC
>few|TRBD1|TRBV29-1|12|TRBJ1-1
CSSLRGDREAFF
TGCAGCTCATTAAGGGGGGACAGGGAAGCTTTCTTT
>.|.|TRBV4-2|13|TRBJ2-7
CASSQQGGYEQYF
TGTGCCAGCAGCCAACAGGGGGGATACGAGCAGTACTTC
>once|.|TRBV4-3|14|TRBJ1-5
CASSQGLFRQPQHF
TGCGCCAGCAGCCAAGGGTTGTTCCGACAGCCCCAGCATTTT
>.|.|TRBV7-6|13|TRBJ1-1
CASSPGSGTEAFF
TGTGCCAGCAGCCCAGGGTCGGGGACTGAAGCTTTCTTT
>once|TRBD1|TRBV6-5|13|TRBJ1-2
CASGRQGSYGYTF
TGTGCCAGCGGGCGACAGGGTAGCTATGGCTACACCTTC
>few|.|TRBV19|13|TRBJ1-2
CASRTVSPYGYTF
TGTGCCAGCCGTACAGTTTCCCCCTATGGCTACACCTTC
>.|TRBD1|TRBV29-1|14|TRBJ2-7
CSVDEGQGSYEQYF
TGCAGCGTAGACGAGGGACAGGGGTCCTACGAGCAGTACTTC
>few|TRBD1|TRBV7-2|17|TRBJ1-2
CASSHRDRGQTNYGYTF
TGTGCCAGCAGTCACCGGGACAGGGGCCAGACTAACTATGGCTACACCTTC
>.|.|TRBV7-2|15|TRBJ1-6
CASSQSNGRSSPLHF
TGTGCCAGCAGCCAGTCGAATGGGAGGAGTTCACCCCTCCACTTT
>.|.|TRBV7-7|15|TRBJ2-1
CASSLGGTGDNEQFF
TGTGCCAGCAGCTTAGGGGGGACCGGGGACAATGAGCAGTTCTTC
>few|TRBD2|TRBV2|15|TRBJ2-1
CASTPLSGRGNEQFF
TGTGCCAGCACCCCCCTGAGCGGGAGAGGCAATGAGCAGTTCTTC
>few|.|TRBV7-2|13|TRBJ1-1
CASSRQMNTEAFF
TGTGCCAGCTCACGACAAATGAACACTGAAGCTTTCTTT
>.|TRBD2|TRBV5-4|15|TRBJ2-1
CASSQTSGAYNEQFF
TGTGCCAGCAGCCAGACTAGCGGGGCTTACAATGAGCAGTTCTTC
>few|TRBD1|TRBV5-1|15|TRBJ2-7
CASSLDGTGSYEQYF
TGCGCCAGCAGCTTGGATGGGACAGGCTCCTACGAGCAGTACTTC
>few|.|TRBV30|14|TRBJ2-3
CAWSVYGVTDTQYF
TGTGCCTGGAGTGTATACGGGGTGACAGATACGCAGTATTTT
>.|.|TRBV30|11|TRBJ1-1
CAWSVFSEAFF
TGTGCCTGGAGTGTCTTTTCTGAAGCTTTCTTT
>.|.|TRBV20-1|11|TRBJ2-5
CSQQGQETQYF
TGCAGTCAGCAGGGCCAAGAGACCCAGTACTTC
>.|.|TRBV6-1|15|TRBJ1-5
CASSDRAGIDQPQHF
TGTGCCAGCAGTGATAGGGCAGGGATCGATCAGCCCCAGCATTTT
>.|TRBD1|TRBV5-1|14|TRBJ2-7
CASSFGTGVHEQYF
TGCGCCAGCAGCTTTGGGACAGGGGTTCACGAGCAGTACTTC
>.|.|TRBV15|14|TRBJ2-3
CATSRLSGTDTQYF
TGTGCCACCAGCAGACTTAGCGGCACAGATACGCAGTATTTT
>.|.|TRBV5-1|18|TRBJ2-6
CASSLDRGTISGANVLTF
TGCGCCAGCAGCTTGGACCGAGGGACCATCTCTGGGGCCAACGTCCTGACTTTC
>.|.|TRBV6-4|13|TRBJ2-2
CASSERAGGELFF
TGTGCCAGCAGTGAGAGGGCTGGCGGGGAGCTGTTTTTT
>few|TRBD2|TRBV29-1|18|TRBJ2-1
CSVEREGAILAGVNEQFF
TGCAGCGTTGAGAGGGAGGGGGCTATACTAGCGGGAGTCAATGAGCAGTTCTTC
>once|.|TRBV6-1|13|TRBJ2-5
CASRTQGSETQYF
TGTGCCAGCAGAACGCAGGGTTCCGAGACCCAGTACTTC
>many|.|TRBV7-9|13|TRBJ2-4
CASRDSVGSIQYF
TGTGCCAGCAGAGATAGCGTCGGTTCCATTCAGTACTTC
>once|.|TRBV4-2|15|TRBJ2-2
CASSQVGANTGELFF
TGTGCCAGCAGCCAAGTAGGAGCGAACACCGGGGAGCTGTTTTTT
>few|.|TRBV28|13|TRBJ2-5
CASRRLVPETQYF
TGTGCCAGCAGGAGACTAGTTCCGGAGACCCAGTACTTC
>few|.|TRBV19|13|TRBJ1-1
CASSIVGGTEAFF
TGTGCCAGTAGTATAGTTGGAGGGACTGAAGCTTTCTTT